A selection of T cell receptor beta chains follows, all from one sample in a study of T cell responses to AZD1222 COVID-19 vaccine. Sequenced by immunoSEQ multiplex PCR; TCRdb stores in-frame clones only, minus some. The repertoire consists of about 150,000 clones, with 80% to 95% occurring once and the leading ten covering 3.2%. The specimen was peripheral blood, collected 28 days after the second AZD1222 dose. The receptors shown here come from an adult who received the AZD1222 COVID-19 vaccine. The CDR3 runs from the conserved cysteine through the conserved F or W. The D gene is left open where the match is weak. Clone size, where shown, is once, few, many, or a class for clones that have expanded.

v_gene: TRBV27; abundance: NA; j_gene: TRBJ1-1; d_gene: NA; CDR3aa: CASSQGRNTEAFF; CDR3nt: TGTGCCAGCAGCCAGGGGAGGAACACTGAAGCTTTCTTT
v_gene: TRBV5-4; abundance: NA; j_gene: TRBJ2-2; d_gene: TRBD2; CDR3aa: CASSSGTSGRASGELFF; CDR3nt: TGTGCCAGCAGCTCGGGGACTAGCGGGAGGGCCAGCGGGGAGCTGTTTTTT
v_gene: TRBV6-5; abundance: NA; j_gene: TRBJ2-7; d_gene: NA; CDR3aa: CASSYFGRGLTEQYF; CDR3nt: TGTGCCAGCAGTTACTTCGGCCGAGGACTCACCGAGCAGTACTTC
v_gene: TRBV4-1; abundance: NA; j_gene: TRBJ2-3; d_gene: TRBD2; CDR3aa: CASSQAGGYTDTQYF; CDR3nt: TGCGCCAGCAGCCAAGCGGGAGGGTACACAGATACGCAGTATTTT
v_gene: TRBV7-9; abundance: NA; j_gene: TRBJ2-7; d_gene: TRBD2; CDR3aa: CASSLKGRVVQYF; CDR3nt: TGTGCCAGCAGCTTAAAGGGGAGGGTGGTGCAGTACTTC
v_gene: TRBV15; abundance: NA; j_gene: TRBJ2-3; d_gene: NA; CDR3aa: CATSLGGGRWTDTQYF; CDR3nt: TGTGCCACCAGCCTTGGGGGGGGCCGGTGGACAGATACGCAGTATTTT
v_gene: TRBV3-1/TRBV3-2; abundance: NA; j_gene: TRBJ1-2; d_gene: TRBD1; CDR3aa: CASSPNRDSYGYTF; CDR3nt: TGTGCCAGCAGCCCGAACCGGGACAGCTATGGCTACACCTTC
v_gene: TRBV3-1/TRBV3-2; abundance: NA; j_gene: TRBJ2-7; d_gene: TRBD2; CDR3aa: CASSPLFSGRAHEQYF; CDR3nt: TGTGCCAGCAGCCCACTTTTTAGCGGGAGGGCCCACGAGCAGTACTTC
v_gene: TRBV28; abundance: NA; j_gene: TRBJ1-4; d_gene: NA; CDR3aa: CASSKRVSEKLFF; CDR3nt: TGTGCCAGCAGTAAAAGGGTGTCCGAAAAACTGTTTTTT
v_gene: TRBV19; abundance: NA; j_gene: TRBJ2-7; d_gene: NA; CDR3aa: CASSTGTEISYEQYF; CDR3nt: TGTGCCAGTAGTACCGGGACCGAGATATCCTACGAGCAGTACTTC
v_gene: TRBV18; abundance: few; j_gene: TRBJ1-2; d_gene: NA; CDR3aa: CASSPRGHGDYTF; CDR3nt: TGTGCCAGCTCACCACGCGGGCATGGTGACTACACCTTC
v_gene: TRBV6-5; abundance: NA; j_gene: TRBJ1-4; d_gene: TRBD1; CDR3aa: CASSPRTGNEKLFF; CDR3nt: TGTGCCAGCAGTCCGCGGACAGGAAATGAAAAACTGTTTTTT
v_gene: TRBV7-9; abundance: NA; j_gene: TRBJ2-3; d_gene: NA; CDR3aa: CASSDPGHLITDTQYF; CDR3nt: TGTGCCAGCAGCGATCCCGGACATCTAATCACAGATACGCAGTATTTT
v_gene: TRBV2; abundance: once; j_gene: TRBJ2-1; d_gene: TRBD2; CDR3aa: CASSDIAGFGNEQFF; CDR3nt: TGTGCCAGCAGTGATATAGCGGGGTTTGGGAATGAGCAGTTCTTC
v_gene: TRBV27; abundance: NA; j_gene: TRBJ2-5; d_gene: NA; CDR3aa: CASSLGAEGARRETQYF; CDR3nt: TGTGCCAGCAGTTTAGGGGCGGAGGGGGCAAGGCGAGAGACCCAGTACTTC
v_gene: TRBV11-2; abundance: NA; j_gene: TRBJ2-7; d_gene: NA; CDR3aa: CASSLAGTSYEQYF; CDR3nt: TGTGCCAGCAGCTTGGCGGGAACCTCCTACGAGCAGTACTTC
v_gene: TRBV5-1; abundance: NA; j_gene: TRBJ1-2; d_gene: TRBD1; CDR3aa: CASSDGQGYGYTF; CDR3nt: TGCGCCAGCAGCGACGGACAGGGCTATGGCTACACCTTC
v_gene: TRBV27; abundance: NA; j_gene: TRBJ1-5; d_gene: TRBD1; CDR3aa: CASSFDRGLNQPQHF; CDR3nt: TGTGCCAGCAGTTTCGACAGGGGGCTCAATCAGCCCCAGCATTTT
v_gene: TRBV5-1; abundance: NA; j_gene: TRBJ1-4; d_gene: TRBD1; CDR3aa: CASSGTGNEKLFF; CDR3nt: TGCGCCAGCAGTGGGACAGGGAATGAAAAACTGTTTTTT
v_gene: TRBV5-1; abundance: NA; j_gene: TRBJ2-7; d_gene: NA; CDR3aa: CASSLGGRDYEQYF; CDR3nt: TGCGCCAGCAGCTTGGGGGGACGTGACTACGAGCAGTACTTC
v_gene: TRBV5-1; abundance: NA; j_gene: TRBJ2-2; d_gene: TRBD2; CDR3aa: CASSLAARVAGVTGELFF; CDR3nt: TGCGCCAGCAGCTTGGCCGCAAGGGTAGCGGGAGTCACCGGGGAGCTGTTTTTT
v_gene: TRBV3-1/TRBV3-2; abundance: NA; j_gene: TRBJ2-3; d_gene: NA; CDR3aa: CASSPRALLATDTQYF; CDR3nt: TGTGCCAGCAGCCCCCGAGCGCTTCTAGCCACAGATACGCAGTATTTT
v_gene: TRBV10-2; abundance: NA; j_gene: TRBJ1-1; d_gene: NA; CDR3aa: CASSELTANTEAFF; CDR3nt: TGCGCCAGCAGTGAGTTAACGGCGAACACTGAAGCTTTCTTT